A single sample is the source of the 31 T cell receptor beta chains below, sequenced in a study of tumor T cells in aggressive B-cell lymphoma. Libraries were prepared by immunoSEQ multiplex PCR; TCRdb keeps only in-frame clonotypes and omits some of them. This table has 2,000 or so clones, more than 90% appearing once. Sequenced sample: tumor tissue. The receptors were sampled from an adult with diffuse large B cell lymphoma.

The chain couples TRBV6-1 to TRBJ2-7; tentative D call: TRBD2 (6 bases). Between the trimmed V and J ends, which lost 7 bases and 4 bases, there was a span of 11 bases. The CDR3 loop spans 12 amino acids. Per the germline V gene, CDR1 is MNHNS and CDR2 is SASEGT. DNA of the CDR3: TGTGCCAGCAACCCCGGGGGTTACGAGCAGTACTTC. It is translated as CASNPGGYEQYF.

The sample holds one count of this clone. The chain combines TRBV29-1 with TRBJ1-2, with 10 bases matching TRBD1. Germline V gives CDR1 SQVTM, CDR2 ANQGSEA. The V segment lost 7 bases and the J segment 3 bases; nucleotides outside the gene matches: 2. The CDR3 loop spans 12 amino acids. The CDR3 sequence is CSATGGDYGYTF. The CDR3 DNA sequence: TGCAGCGCGACAGGGGGCGACTATGGCTACACCTTC.

The rearrangement links TRBV27 to TRBJ2-5; the match to TRBD1 covers 9 bases. The CDR3 length is 15 residues. J gave up 5 bases and V 5 bases, and 9 bases lay outside the gene matches. Germline values: CDR1 MNHEY, CDR2 SMNVEV (reference sequence). The CDR3 DNA follows: TGTGCCAGCAGTCGGACAGGGGCAGGGTGGGAGACCCAGTACTTC. Translated, it gives CASSRTGAGWETQYF.

The chain employs TRBV19 and TRBJ1-5; D unresolved. The V end was cut by 7 bases, the J end by 0 bases, with 4 bases between. Germline CDR1 is LNHDA and CDR2 is SQIVND (reference sequence). The CDR3 totals 12 residues. CDR3 nucleotide sequence: TGTGCCAGTAAATATAGCAATCAGCCCCAGCATTTT. Encoded protein: CASKYSNQPQHF.

The CDR3 here is CASSPRGMSQPQHF. The CDR3 nucleotides read TGTGCCAGCTCACCAAGAGGGATGAGTCAGCCCCAGCATTTT. The J gene is TRBJ1-5, the V gene TRBV18; D call uncertain. V was shortened by 2 bases and J by 6 bases, with 11 bases between the two germline ends. Germline-derived CDR1 and CDR2 are KGHSH and LQKENI. The CDR3 consists of 14 residues. Using reference TRBV18 and TRBJ1-5 for the parts outside the CDR3, the full variable domain is NAGVMQNPRHLVRRRGQEARLRCSPMKGHSHVYWYRQLPEEGLKFMVYLQKENIIDESGMPKERFSAEFPKEGPSILRIQQVVRGDSAAYFCASSPRGMSQPQHFGDGTRLSIL.

The V gene is TRBV5-1, the J gene TRBJ2-7; no clear D. The CDR3 runs 13 residues. Deletions cut 0 bases from V and 3 bases from J, with 7 bases between. Germline lookup yields CDR1 SGHRS and CDR2 YFSETQ. The CDR3 here is CASSLGRNYEQYF. CDR3 nucleotides: TGCGCCAGCAGCTTGGGGCGGAACTACGAGCAGTACTTC.

This clone was observed a handful of times. The chain has TRBV7-6 and TRBJ2-2, with D maybe TRBD1 (5 bases). Germline CDR1 is SGHVS and CDR2 is FNYEAQ. V lost 5 bases to trimming and J lost 2 bases, with 15 bases between them. The CDR3 loop spans 16 amino acids. DNA of the CDR3: TGTGCCAGCAGCCCAACGACAGTCTCAAACACCGGGGAGCTGTTTTTT. Its protein product is CASSPTTVSNTGELFF.

This chain joins TRBV10-1 and TRBJ2-7, with D possibly being TRBD1 (5 bases). Per germline, CDR1 WNHNN and CDR2 SYGVQD (reference sequence). The V end was cut by 3 bases, the J end by 5 bases, with 14 bases between. The CDR3 has 14 residues. The DNA for the CDR3 is TGCGCCAGCAGTGACCCAGGGAACCTAGACGAGCAGTACTTC. Its protein product is CASSDPGNLDEQYF.

The chain employs TRBV27 and TRBJ1-5; possibly TRBD1 for D (6 bases). The CDR3 totals 16 residues. CDR1 and CDR2 (germline): MNHEY, SMNVEV (reference sequence). Between the trimmed V and J ends, which lost 2 bases and 6 bases, there was a span of 17 bases. The CDR3, as DNA: TGTGCCAGCAGTTTACAGGGGTCTCGGGGGGCTCAGCCCCAGCATTTT. Translation: CASSLQGSRGAQPQHF.

The chain links TRBV5-1 to TRBJ2-2; TRBD2 matches at 7 bases. This CDR3 comprises 15 residues. Germline-derived CDR1 and CDR2 are SGHRS and YFSETQ. V lost 4 bases, J lost 4 bases, and 7 bases stayed unmatched. CDR3 in amino acids: CASSLGRRGTGELFF. The CDR3 DNA reads as TGCGCCAGCAGCCTCGGGAGGAGGGGCACCGGGGAGCTGTTTTTT.

This chain uses TRBV11-2 with TRBJ2-5; the match to TRBD2 covers 10 bases. The germline CDR1 and CDR2 sequences are SGHAT and FQNNGV. After removal of 5 bases from V and 0 bases from J, the junction contained 6 bases not matched to a gene. This CDR3 region has 16 residues. CDR3 sequence (DNA): TGTGCCAGCAGCCAAGACCTAGCGGGGGACCAAGAGACCCAGTACTTC. Residues: CASSQDLAGDQETQYF.

The chain carries TRBV7-2 and TRBJ2-7, with D possibly being TRBD1 (6 bases). Germline assignment: CDR1 SGHTA and CDR2 FQGNSA. V gave up 5 bases and J gave up 3 bases, with 14 bases separating them. The CDR3 spans 14 residues. The CDR3 sequence: CASSLRDINYEQYF. CDR3 coding DNA: TGTGCCAGCAGCCTCCGGGACATCAACTACGAGCAGTACTTC.

The V call is TRBV5-1, the J call TRBJ2-3; 8 bases align to TRBD1. The germline V gene encodes CDR1 SGHRS and CDR2 YFSETQ. There are 16 residues in the CDR3. V was pared by 2 bases and J by 1 base, with 6 bases of the junction left unmatched. CDR3 DNA sequence: TGCGCCAGCAGCTTACAGGGGACAGGCGGCACAGATACGCAGTATTTT. Amino acid sequence: CASSLQGTGGTDTQYF. The full variable domain, its missing parts supplied by reference TRBV5-1 and TRBJ2-3, is KAGVTQTPRYLIKTRGQQVTLSCSPISGHRSVSWYQQTPGQGLQFLFEYFSETQRNKGNFPGRFSGRQFSNSRSEMNVSTLELGDSALYLCASSLQGTGGTDTQYFGPGTRLTVL.

The rearrangement joins TRBV6-5 to TRBJ1-3, with unresolved D. The CDR3 is 13 amino acids. V lost 7 bases to trimming and J lost 5 bases, with 12 bases between them. The germline V gene encodes CDR1 MNHEY and CDR2 SVGAGI. CDR3 protein: CASTGSTRNTIYF. The CDR3, as DNA: TGTGCCAGCACCGGGTCCACCCGAAACACCATATATTTT.

The genes are TRBV7-2 and TRBJ2-4, with D tentatively TRBD2 (5 bases). CDR3 length equals 16 residues. The V end lost 5 bases, the J end lost 0 bases, and 14 bases lay between the germline ends. Germline V CDR1 and CDR2: SGHTA, FQGNSA. Written as DNA, the CDR3 is TGTGCCAGCAGCAAAATTCGTGGACTAGCCAAAAACATTCAGTACTTC. The encoded protein is CASSKIRGLAKNIQYF.

The chain is built from TRBV14 and TRBJ2-5, with TRBD1 identical over 7 bases. Matching the DNA end better, TRBJ2-7 makes the J call doubtful. There are 14 residues in the CDR3. Germline lookup yields CDR1 SGHDN and CDR2 FVKESK. As DNA, the CDR3 is TGTGCCAGCCGTAGACAGGGTCCCCCCCACGAGCAGTACTTC. Its protein is CASRRQGPPHEQYF.

This clone was found once. This sequence joins TRBV19 and TRBJ1-2; 8 nucleotides agree with TRBD1. J lost 2 bases, V lost 5 bases, and 4 bases had no gene match. The germline V gene has CDR1 LNHDA and CDR2 SQIVND (reference sequence). The CDR3 spans 14 residues. In DNA form, the CDR3 reads TGTGCCAGTAGTCCCCGGACAGGGAACTATGGCTACACCTTC. Protein sequence: CASSPRTGNYGYTF.

V gene TRBV27 combines with J gene TRBJ2-2, with D possibly matching TRBD1 (6 bases). Germline CDR1 MNHEY, CDR2 SMNVEV (reference sequence). Trimming shortened V by 5 bases and J by 0 bases, and 10 bases separated the two germline ends. The CDR3 extends over 15 amino acids. In DNA form, the CDR3 reads TGTGCCAGCAGTCCCGACAGGCCGAACACCGGGGAGCTGTTTTTT. This gives the protein CASSPDRPNTGELFF.

J is TRBJ1-2 and V is TRBV19, with 9 bases that match TRBD1. CDR1 is LNHDA, CDR2 SQIVND, per germline (reference sequence). Trimming took 1 base from V and 5 from J; bases not matched to a gene: 11. The CDR3 covers 17 residues. The DNA for the CDR3 is TGTGCCAGTAGTATAGGAGTGAGGGACAGGGAAAGGTATGGCTACACCTTC. Amino acids: CASSIGVRDRERYGYTF.

V gene TRBV10-2 combines with J gene TRBJ2-2; D is unclear. CDR3 length: 15 residues. Per germline, CDR1 WSHSY and CDR2 SAAADI. Trimming cost V 8 bases and J 0 bases, with 13 bases left between them. CDR3 loop: CASLFLPTNTGELFF. The CDR3 bases are TGCGCCAGCCTTTTTCTACCAACGAACACCGGGGAGCTGTTTTTT.

The chain is built from TRBV20-1 and TRBJ1-1, with D uncertain. CDR3 size: 10 residues. In germline, CDR1 is DFQATT, CDR2 SNEGSKA (reference sequence). The CDR3 here is CSTQQFEAFF. CDR3 nucleotides: TGCAGCACCCAACAGTTTGAAGCTTTCTTT.

In DNA form, the CDR3 reads TGCGCCAGCAGCTCCTCAGGGGCAACTAATGAAAAACTGTTTTTT. The encoded protein is CASSSSGATNEKLFF. J is TRBJ1-4 and V is TRBV5-1; possibly TRBD1 for D (6 bases). Germline assignment: CDR1 SGHRS and CDR2 YFSETQ. CDR3 length: 15 residues. V shed 3 bases and J shed 0 bases, with 9 bases lying between them.

This sequence joins TRBV5-5 and TRBJ1-5; D is possibly TRBD1 (5 bases). The CDR3 extends over 15 amino acids. Trimming removed 1 base at V and 4 bases at J, with 12 bases between. The germline V gene has CDR1 SGHKS and CDR2 YYEKEE (reference sequence). The CDR3 loop reads CASSLFQGQNQPQHF. The DNA for the CDR3 is TGTGCCAGCAGCTTGTTCCAGGGCCAGAATCAGCCCCAGCATTTT. Combining the CDR3 with reference TRBV5-5 and TRBJ1-5 gives the whole variable domain DAGVTQSPTHLIKTRGQQVTLRCSPISGHKSVSWYQQVLGQGPQFIFQYYEKEERGRGNFPDRFSARQFPNYSSELNVNALLLGDSALYLCASSLFQGQNQPQHFGDGTRLSIL.

This chain uses TRBV29-1 with TRBJ2-7, with 7 bases fitting TRBD1. The CDR3 length is 13 residues. The V gene's germline CDR1 is SQVTM and CDR2 ANQGSEA. V dropped 3 bases and J dropped 2; count of bases not matched to a gene: 4. The DNA for the CDR3 is TGCAGCGTTGAGGGACAGACCCCCTACGAGCAGTACTTC. Its translation: CSVEGQTPYEQYF.

The rearrangement uses TRBV18 and TRBJ2-1, with 11 bases matching TRBD2. Germline loops: CDR1 KGHSH, CDR2 LQKENI. Trimming removed 10 bases from V and 3 bases from J; junction bases left unmatched: 5. This CDR3 spans 14 amino acids. CDR3: CATKLAGDYNEQFF. CDR3 in DNA: TGTGCCACCAAACTAGCGGGAGACTACAATGAGCAGTTCTTC.

This clone was detected once. This chain uses TRBV2 with TRBJ2-2; 10 bases match TRBD2. Germline CDR1 is SNHLY and CDR2 is FYNNEI. V was clipped by 4 bases and J by 7 bases; unmatched bases: 9. CDR3 length: 16 amino acids. The DNA for the CDR3 is TGTGCCAGCAGTGCCCTTAGCGGGGGGACGGTCGGGGAGCTGTTTTTT. It codes for CASSALSGGTVGELFF.

Only one count was recorded for this clone. This chain joins TRBV7-7 and TRBJ1-1; D may be TRBD1 (6 bases). The germline CDR1 and CDR2 sequences are SSHAT and FNYEAQ (reference sequence). The CDR3 is 13 amino acids. Trimming stripped 5 bases from V and 1 base from J, with 8 bases between. CDR3 sequence (DNA): TGTGCCAGCAGCCAGGACAGGAACACTGAAGCTTTCTTT. Protein product: CASSQDRNTEAFF.

The V call is TRBV11-3, the J call TRBJ2-7; TRBD2 might be the D (5 bases). The germline V gene has CDR1 SGHNT and CDR2 YENEEA. The CDR3 is 13 residues long. With 2 bases removed from V and 4 bases from J, the gap between germline ends came to 9 bases. The CDR3 coding sequence is TGTGCCAGCAGCTTACGGGGTAGTTACGAGCAGTACTTC. Encoded protein: CASSLRGSYEQYF.

The chain joins TRBV18 to TRBJ1-2; 9 bases fit TRBD1. V was clipped by 2 bases and J by 2 bases; unmatched bases: 3. Looked up from germline, CDR1 is KGHSH and CDR2 is LQKENI. The CDR3 length is 15 residues. In DNA, the CDR3 is TGTGCCAGCTCACCAAGCGGACAGGGGAACTATGGCTACACCTTC. The encoded protein is CASSPSGQGNYGYTF.

The chain couples TRBV4-1 to TRBJ1-2; D possibly corresponds to TRBD1 (6 bases). The CDR3 is made up of 16 amino acids. Between the trimmed V and J ends, which lost 1 base and 4 bases, there was a span of 16 bases. The germline CDR1 and CDR2 sequences are MGHRA and YSYEKL. Written as DNA, the CDR3 is TGCGCCAGCAGCCAAGGGATCTCAGGGGCCAGCTATGGCTACACCTTC. It yields the protein CASSQGISGASYGYTF.

The rearrangement uses TRBV7-9 and TRBJ1-4; a possible D gene is TRBD1 (5 bases). The CDR3 has 14 amino acids. Trimming shortened V by 5 bases and J by 3 bases, and 10 bases separated the two germline ends. Germline V CDR1 and CDR2: SEHNR, FQNEAQ (reference sequence). The CDR3 reads CASSPAGANEKLFF. The CDR3, as DNA: TGTGCCAGCAGCCCAGCGGGGGCTAATGAAAAACTGTTTTTT.